A single sample is the source of the 7 T cell receptor beta chains below, sequenced in a study of blood T cell repertoires in COVID-19 (dated by TCRdb to 2018 to 2020). Libraries were built with the immunoSEQ multiplex PCR assay. TCRdb limited this immuneACCESS table to in-frame rearrangements with V and J called. A share of clones is missing; checked studies link under half to unresolved V genes, and the rest is unexplained. The sample records more than 300,000 clones, roughly 86% of which are singletons. The ten biggest clones cover around 1.9% of the sample. The sample consisted of PBMCs or T cells enriched from blood (not recorded which). All receptors come from a man aged 40-49 years in a cohort exposed to, infected with or recovered from COVID-19 (not recorded which).

The V and J genes are TRBV28 and TRBJ2-7, with 10 bases identical to TRBD1. The V and J ends lost 7 bases and 2 bases, in that order; junction bases with no gene match: 5. CDR3 length equals 14 residues. Germline values: CDR1 MDHEN, CDR2 SYDVKM. The CDR3 spells CASTGQGRPYEQYF. CDR3 DNA: TGTGCCAGCACGGGACAGGGGCGTCCCTACGAGCAGTACTTC.

This sequence joins TRBV27 and TRBJ1-2; unclear D gene. Per germline, CDR1 MNHEY and CDR2 SMNVEV (reference sequence). The CDR3 sequence is 12 residues long. Trimming left V 6 bases short and J 4 bases short, with 9 bases between. The CDR3 sequence: CASRGVAYGYTF. The CDR3 DNA reads as TGTGCCAGCAGGGGAGTAGCCTATGGCTACACCTTC.

This clone was observed a handful of times. The rearrangement links TRBV4-1 to TRBJ2-7; TRBD1 is a possible D gene (7 bases). This CDR3 has 15 residues. Germline assignment: CDR1 MGHRA and CDR2 YSYEKL. Trimming removed 3 bases from V and 2 bases from J, with 14 bases in between. DNA of the CDR3: TGCGCCAGCAGCCACCAAACAGGGGAGGCCTACGAGCAGTACTTC. It encodes CASSHQTGEAYEQYF.

The gene calls are TRBV5-4 and TRBJ2-3; D might be TRBD2 (5 bases). The V gene's germline CDR1 is SGHNT and CDR2 YYREEE (reference sequence). The CDR3 has 15 amino acids. V was pared by 0 bases and J by 0 bases, with 8 bases between. The chain's CDR3 is CASSLDRGSTDTQYF. The CDR3 DNA reads as TGTGCCAGCAGCTTGGATCGCGGGAGCACAGATACGCAGTATTTT.

This chain joins TRBV19 and TRBJ1-5, with 8 bases lining up with TRBD1. Trimming at V came to 7 bases and at J to 1 base, leaving 9 bases not matched to a gene. Looked up from germline, CDR1 is LNHDA and CDR2 is SQIVND (reference sequence). This CDR3 is 16 amino acids long. CDR3 coding DNA: TGTGCCAGTATCGACAGGGGTGAAGGCAGCAATCAGCCCCAGCATTTT. It yields the protein CASIDRGEGSNQPQHF.

This chain links TRBV3-1 (or the pseudogene TRBV3-2) with TRBJ2-2; the D gene is possibly TRBD2 (6 bases). The germline V gene has CDR1 LGHDT and CDR2 YNNKEL (reference sequence). V dropped 8 bases and J dropped 4 bases, with 8 bases sitting between them. CDR3 size: 12 residues. CDR3 in DNA: TGTGCCAGCGGGCGGGGCACCGGGGAGCTGTTTTTT. Protein product: CASGRGTGELFF.

This clone was picked up one time. The chain uses TRBV7-9 and TRBJ1-4, with 7 bases lining up with TRBD1. The CDR3 consists of 15 residues. In germline, CDR1 is SEHNR, CDR2 FQNEAQ (reference sequence). V trimming: 5 bases; J trimming: 7 bases; junction bases outside the gene matches: 10. CDR3 region: CASSPGDSRGEKLFF. The CDR3 DNA follows: TGTGCCAGCAGCCCAGGGGACAGTCGCGGTGAAAAACTGTTTTTT.